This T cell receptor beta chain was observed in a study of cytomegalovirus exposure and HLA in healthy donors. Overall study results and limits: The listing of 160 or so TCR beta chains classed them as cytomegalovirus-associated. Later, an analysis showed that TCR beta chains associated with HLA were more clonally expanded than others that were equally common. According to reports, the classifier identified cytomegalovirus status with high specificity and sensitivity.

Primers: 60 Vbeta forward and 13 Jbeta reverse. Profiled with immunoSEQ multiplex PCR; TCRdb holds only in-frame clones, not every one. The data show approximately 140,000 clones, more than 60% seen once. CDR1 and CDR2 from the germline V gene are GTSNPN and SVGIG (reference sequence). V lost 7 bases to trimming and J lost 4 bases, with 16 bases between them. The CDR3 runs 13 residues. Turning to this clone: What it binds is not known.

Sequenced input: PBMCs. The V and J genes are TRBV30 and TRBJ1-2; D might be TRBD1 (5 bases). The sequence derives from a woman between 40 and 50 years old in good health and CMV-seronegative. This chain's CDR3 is CAFLLGGGYGYTF. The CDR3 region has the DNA TGTGCCTTTTTGCTTGGGGGGGGCTATGGCTACACCTTC.